Sequencing of this TCR beta chain was carried out in a study of identical twins. Findings and limits, study-wide: Alpha sequences that were out-of-frame and twin-shared showed an excess of low generation probability.

This CDR3 spans 16 amino acids. From germline, CDR1 is KGHSH and CDR2 LQKENI. Trimming took off 2 bases at V and 3 bases at J, with 13 bases between the two ends. TCRdb re-called the 5' RACE reads with MiXCR, one entry per CDR3 protein. Here the sample spans about 240,000 distinct CDR3 sequences, roughly 13% being singletons. In its sample, this clonotype was seen many times. Antigen unknown. These records were also assigned to another study, of yellow fever vaccine responses in identical twins.

The sample consisted of memory (CD45RO+) T cells sorted from blood. This rearrangement joins TRBV18 to TRBJ2-2; TRBD1 or TRBD2 may be the D gene (5 bases each). The TCR originated in a woman aged 18-35 years in good health. The chain's CDR3 is CASSPSGTQDTGELFF. The CDR3 nucleotides are TGTGCCAGCTCACCATCCGGGACGCAAGACACCGGGGAGCTGTTTTTT.